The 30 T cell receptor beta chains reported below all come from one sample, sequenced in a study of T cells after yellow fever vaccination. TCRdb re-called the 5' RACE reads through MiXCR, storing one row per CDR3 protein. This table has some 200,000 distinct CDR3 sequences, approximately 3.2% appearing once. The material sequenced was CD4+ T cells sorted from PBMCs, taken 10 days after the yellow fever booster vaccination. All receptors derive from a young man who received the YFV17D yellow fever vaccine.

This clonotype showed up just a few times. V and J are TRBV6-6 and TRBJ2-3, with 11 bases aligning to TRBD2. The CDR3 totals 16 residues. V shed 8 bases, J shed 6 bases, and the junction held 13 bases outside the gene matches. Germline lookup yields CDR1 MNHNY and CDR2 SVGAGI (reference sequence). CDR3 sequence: CASRHLAGGPFDTQYF. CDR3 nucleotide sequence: TGTGCCAGCCGACACTTAGCGGGGGGGCCGTTCGATACGCAGTATTTT.

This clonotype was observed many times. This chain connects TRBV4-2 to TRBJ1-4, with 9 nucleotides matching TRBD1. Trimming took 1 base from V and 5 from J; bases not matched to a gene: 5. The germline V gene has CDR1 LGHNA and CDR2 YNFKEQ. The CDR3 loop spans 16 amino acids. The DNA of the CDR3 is TGTGCCAGCAGCCAAGGAGACAGGGGGGGGAATGAAAAACTGTTTTTT. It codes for CASSQGDRGGNEKLFF.

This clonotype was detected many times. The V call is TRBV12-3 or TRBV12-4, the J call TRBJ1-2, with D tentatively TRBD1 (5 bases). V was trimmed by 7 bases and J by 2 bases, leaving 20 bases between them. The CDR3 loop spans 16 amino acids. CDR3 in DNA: TGTGCCAGCACCCCCCACGCGACAGATTTCAACTATGGCTACACCTTC. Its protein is CASTPHATDFNYGYTF.

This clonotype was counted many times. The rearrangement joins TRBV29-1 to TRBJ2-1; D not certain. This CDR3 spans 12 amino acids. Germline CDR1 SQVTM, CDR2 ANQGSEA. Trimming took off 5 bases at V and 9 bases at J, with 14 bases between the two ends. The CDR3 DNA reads TGCAGCGTTTCCCCCAGAGAGCGTGAGCAGTTCTTC. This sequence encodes CSVSPREREQFF.

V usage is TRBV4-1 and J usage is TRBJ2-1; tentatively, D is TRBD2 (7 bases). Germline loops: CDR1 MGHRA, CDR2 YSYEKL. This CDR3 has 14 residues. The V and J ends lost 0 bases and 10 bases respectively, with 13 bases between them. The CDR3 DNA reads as TGCGCCAGCAGCCAAGATCAAGGGGGACTAGAGCAGTTCTTC. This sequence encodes CASSQDQGGLEQFF.

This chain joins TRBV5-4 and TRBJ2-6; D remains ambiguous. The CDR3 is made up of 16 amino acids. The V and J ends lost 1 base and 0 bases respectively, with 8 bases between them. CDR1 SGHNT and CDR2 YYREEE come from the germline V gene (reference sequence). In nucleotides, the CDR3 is TGTGCCAGCAGCTTGTCTCGACCCTCTGGGGCCAACGTCCTGACTTTC. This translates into CASSLSRPSGANVLTF.

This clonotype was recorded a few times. The CDR3 bases are TGTGCCAGCAGCGAGCGGGGGGGGGCCTACAATGAGCAGTTCTTC. It yields the protein CASSERGGAYNEQFF. This rearrangement joins TRBV28 to TRBJ2-1; 10 positions agree with TRBD2. The J segment lost 2 bases and the V segment lost 6 bases, leaving 4 bases of the junction unmatched. The length of the CDR3 is 15 residues. Germline CDR1 and CDR2: MDHEN and SYDVKM.

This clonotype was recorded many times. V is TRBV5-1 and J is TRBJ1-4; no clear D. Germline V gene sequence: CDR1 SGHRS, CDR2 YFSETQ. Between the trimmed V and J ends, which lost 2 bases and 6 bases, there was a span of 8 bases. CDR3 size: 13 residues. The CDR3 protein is CASSFIGDEKLFF. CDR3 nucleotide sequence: TGCGCCAGCAGCTTTATCGGGGATGAAAAACTGTTTTTT.

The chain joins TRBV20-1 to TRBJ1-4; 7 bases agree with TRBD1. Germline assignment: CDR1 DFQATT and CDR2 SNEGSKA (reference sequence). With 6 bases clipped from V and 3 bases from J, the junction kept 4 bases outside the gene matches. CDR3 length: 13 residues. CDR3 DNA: TGCAGTGCCAGGGGGGTGGCTAATGAAAAACTGTTTTTT. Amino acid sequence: CSARGVANEKLFF.

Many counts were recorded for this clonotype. Here the CDR3 DNA reads TGTGCCAGCAGTTACTCCGGGAATAGGGAGCAGTACGTC. The encoded protein is CASSYSGNREQYV. The chain recombines TRBV6-2 or TRBV6-3 with TRBJ2-7, with D possibly TRBD2 on 5 matching bases. The CDR3 extends over 13 amino acids. Germline V CDR1 and CDR2: MNHEY, SVGEGT. Trimming cost V 0 bases and J 7 bases, with 10 bases left between them.

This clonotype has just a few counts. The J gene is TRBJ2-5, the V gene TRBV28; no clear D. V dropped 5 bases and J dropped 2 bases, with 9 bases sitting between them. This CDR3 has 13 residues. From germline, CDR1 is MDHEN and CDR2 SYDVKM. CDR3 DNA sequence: TGTGCCAGCAGTAGATGGCGACAAGAGACCCAGTACTTC. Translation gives CASSRWRQETQYF.

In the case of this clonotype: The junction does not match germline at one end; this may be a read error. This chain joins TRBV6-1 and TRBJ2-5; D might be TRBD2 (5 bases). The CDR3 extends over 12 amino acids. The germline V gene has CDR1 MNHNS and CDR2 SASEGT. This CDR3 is CASGEGRRTQYF. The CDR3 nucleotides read TGTGCCAGCGGTGAGGGTCGGAGGACCCAGTACTTC.

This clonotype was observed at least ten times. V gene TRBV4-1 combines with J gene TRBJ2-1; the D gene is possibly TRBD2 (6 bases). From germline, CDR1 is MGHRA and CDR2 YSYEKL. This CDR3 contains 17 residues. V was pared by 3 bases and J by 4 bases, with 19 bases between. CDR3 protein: CASSHGVLASPYNEQFF. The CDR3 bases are TGCGCCAGCAGCCATGGAGTACTAGCCTCTCCTTACAATGAGCAGTTCTTC.

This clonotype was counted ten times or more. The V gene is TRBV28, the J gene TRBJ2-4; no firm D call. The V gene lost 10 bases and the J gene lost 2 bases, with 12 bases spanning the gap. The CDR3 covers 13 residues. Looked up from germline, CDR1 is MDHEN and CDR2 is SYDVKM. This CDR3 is CAILENTKNIQYF. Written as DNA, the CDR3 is TGTGCCATCCTCGAAAACACCAAAAACATTCAGTACTTC. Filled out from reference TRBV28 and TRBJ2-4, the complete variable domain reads DVKVTQSSRYLVKRTGEKVFLECVQDMDHENMFWYRQDPGLGLRLIYFSYDVKMKEKGDIPEGYSVSREKKERFSLILESASTNQTSMYLCAILENTKNIQYFGAGTRLSVL.

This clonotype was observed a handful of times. The CDR3 spells CATSSANYGYTF. CDR3 nucleotide sequence: TGTGCCACCAGTTCGGCAAACTATGGCTACACCTTC. The rearrangement joins TRBV15 to TRBJ1-2, with D hard to call. Trimming took off 6 bases at V and 2 bases at J, with 7 bases between the two ends. Looked up from germline, CDR1 is LNHNV and CDR2 is YYDKDF (reference sequence). This CDR3 is built from 12 residues.

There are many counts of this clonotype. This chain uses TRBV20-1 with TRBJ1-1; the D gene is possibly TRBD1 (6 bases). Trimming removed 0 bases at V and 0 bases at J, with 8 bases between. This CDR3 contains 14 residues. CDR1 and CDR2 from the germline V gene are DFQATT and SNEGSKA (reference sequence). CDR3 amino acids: CSARDGQLNTEAFF. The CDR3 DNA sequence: TGCAGTGCTAGAGACGGACAGCTGAACACTGAAGCTTTCTTT.

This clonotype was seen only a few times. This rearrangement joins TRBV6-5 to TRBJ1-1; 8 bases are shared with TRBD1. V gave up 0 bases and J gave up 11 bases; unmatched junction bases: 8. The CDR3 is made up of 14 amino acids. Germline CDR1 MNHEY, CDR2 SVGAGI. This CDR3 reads CASSYSRTGFIAFF. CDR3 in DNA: TGTGCCAGCAGTTACTCGAGGACAGGGTTTATTGCTTTCTTT.

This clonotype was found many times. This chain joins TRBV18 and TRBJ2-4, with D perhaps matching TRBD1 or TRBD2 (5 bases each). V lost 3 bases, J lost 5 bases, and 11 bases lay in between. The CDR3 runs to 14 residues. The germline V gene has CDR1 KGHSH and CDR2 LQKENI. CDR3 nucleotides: TGTGCCAGCTCACCCACGGGGACGCAAAACATTCAGTACTTC. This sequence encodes CASSPTGTQNIQYF.

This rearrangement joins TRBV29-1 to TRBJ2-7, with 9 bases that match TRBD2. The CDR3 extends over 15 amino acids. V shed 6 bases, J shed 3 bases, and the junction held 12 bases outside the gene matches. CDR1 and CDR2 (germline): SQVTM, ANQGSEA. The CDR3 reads CSVRGGVAGDYEQYF. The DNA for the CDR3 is TGCAGCGTCCGCGGAGGGGTAGCGGGGGACTACGAGCAGTACTTC.

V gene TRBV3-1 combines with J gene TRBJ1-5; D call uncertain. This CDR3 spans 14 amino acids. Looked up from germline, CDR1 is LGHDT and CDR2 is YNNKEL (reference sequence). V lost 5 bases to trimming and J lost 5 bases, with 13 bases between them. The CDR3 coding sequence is TGTGCCAGCAGCGCCTACTTGCGGGATCAGCCCCAGCATTTT. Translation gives CASSAYLRDQPQHF.

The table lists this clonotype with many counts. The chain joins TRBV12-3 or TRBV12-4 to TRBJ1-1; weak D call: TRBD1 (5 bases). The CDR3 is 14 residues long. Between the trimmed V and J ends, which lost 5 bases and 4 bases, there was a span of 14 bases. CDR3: CASSQNQGTTEAFF. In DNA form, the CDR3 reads TGTGCCAGCAGTCAAAACCAGGGTACCACTGAAGCTTTCTTT.

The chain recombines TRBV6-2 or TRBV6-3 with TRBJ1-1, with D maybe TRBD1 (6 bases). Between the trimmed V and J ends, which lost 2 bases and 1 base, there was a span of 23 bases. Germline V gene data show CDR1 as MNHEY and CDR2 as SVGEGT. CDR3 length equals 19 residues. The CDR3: CASSYPPTGSLARNTEAFF. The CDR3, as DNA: TGTGCCAGCAGTTACCCGCCTACAGGGTCCTTAGCCCGGAACACTGAAGCTTTCTTT.

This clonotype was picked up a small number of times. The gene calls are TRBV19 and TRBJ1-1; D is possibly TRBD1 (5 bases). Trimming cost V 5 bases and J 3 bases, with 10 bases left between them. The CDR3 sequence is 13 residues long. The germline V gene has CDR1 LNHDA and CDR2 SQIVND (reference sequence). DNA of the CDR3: TGTGCCAGTAGTGGAGGGGCTTACACTGAAGCTTTCTTT. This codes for CASSGGAYTEAFF.

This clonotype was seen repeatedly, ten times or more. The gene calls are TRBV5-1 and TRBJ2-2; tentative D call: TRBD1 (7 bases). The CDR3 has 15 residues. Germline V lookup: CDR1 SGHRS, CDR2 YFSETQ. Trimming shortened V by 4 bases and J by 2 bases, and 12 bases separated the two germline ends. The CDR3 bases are TGCGCCAGCAGCCCTGGAGGGGGCAACACCGGGGAGCTGTTTTTT. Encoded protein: CASSPGGGNTGELFF.

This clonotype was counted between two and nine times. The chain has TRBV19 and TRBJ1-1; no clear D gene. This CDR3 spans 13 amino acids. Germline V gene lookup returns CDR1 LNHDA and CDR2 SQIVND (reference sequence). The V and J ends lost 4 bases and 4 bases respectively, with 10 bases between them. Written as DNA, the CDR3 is TGTGCCAGTAGTAGCATCCGGGGCACTGAAGCTTTCTTT. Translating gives CASSSIRGTEAFF.

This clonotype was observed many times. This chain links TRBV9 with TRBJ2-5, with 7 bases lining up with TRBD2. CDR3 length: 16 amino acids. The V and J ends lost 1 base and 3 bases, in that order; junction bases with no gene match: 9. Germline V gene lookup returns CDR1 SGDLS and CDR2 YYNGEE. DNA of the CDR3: TGTGCCAGCAGCGTATCGGGCGGGGGTAACGAAGAGACCCAGTACTTC. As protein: CASSVSGGGNEETQYF.

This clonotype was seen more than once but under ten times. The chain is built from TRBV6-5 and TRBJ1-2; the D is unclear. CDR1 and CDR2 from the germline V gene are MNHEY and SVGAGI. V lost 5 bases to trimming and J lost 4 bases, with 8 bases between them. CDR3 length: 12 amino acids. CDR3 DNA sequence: TGTGCCAGCAGTGCGACGGCCTATGGCTACACCTTC. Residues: CASSATAYGYTF.

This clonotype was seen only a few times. The CDR3 loop reads CASRGDVFEAFF. Here the CDR3 DNA reads TGTGCCAGCAGGGGGGACGTTTTTGAAGCTTTCTTT. The chain joins TRBV28 to TRBJ1-1; D possibly corresponds to TRBD1 (5 bases). In germline, CDR1 is MDHEN, CDR2 SYDVKM. Trimming left V 6 bases short and J 7 bases short, with 12 bases between. The CDR3 contains 12 residues.

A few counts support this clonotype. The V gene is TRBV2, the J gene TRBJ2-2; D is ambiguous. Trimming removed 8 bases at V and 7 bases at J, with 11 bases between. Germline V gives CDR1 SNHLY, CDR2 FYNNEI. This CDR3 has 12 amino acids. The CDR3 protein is CASVHYVGELFF. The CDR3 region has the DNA TGTGCCAGCGTTCACTACGTCGGGGAGCTGTTTTTT.

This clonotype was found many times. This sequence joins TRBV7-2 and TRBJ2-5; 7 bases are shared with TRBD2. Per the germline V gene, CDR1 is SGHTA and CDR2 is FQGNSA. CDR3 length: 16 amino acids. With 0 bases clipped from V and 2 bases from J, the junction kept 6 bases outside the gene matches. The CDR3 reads CASSLARWRGQETQYF. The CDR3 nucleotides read TGTGCCAGCAGCTTAGCCCGGTGGCGGGGGCAAGAGACCCAGTACTTC.